This T cell receptor (beta chain) was recorded in a study of cytomegalovirus exposure and HLA in healthy donors. Study information: The same platform used for the approximately 670 first-cohort repertoires was also used for the roughly 130 validation repertoires, as a later analysis reported. Study observations and caveats: Cytomegalovirus-associated TCR beta chains were listed, numbering some 150. Reportedly, diagnosis of cytomegalovirus status by the classifier showed high specificity and sensitivity. While the bulk of TCR sequences proved rare, some public TCRs turned up in many donors.

Germline lookup yields CDR1 MNHEY and CDR2 SVGAGI. The CDR3 contains 12 residues. V shed 6 bases and J 6 bases; nucleotides not matched to a gene: 4. The repertoire was sequenced with immunoSEQ multiplex PCR; TCRdb's copy has only in-frame clones and lacks some. There are tens of thousands of clones in the sample; around 94% occur only once, and 1.5% to 2% lies in the top ten. With respect to this clone: As yet, its antigen is unknown.

The gene calls are TRBV6-5 and TRBJ2-7; 8 positions match TRBD2. The receptor's source is a woman between 18 and 29 years old in good health and CMV-seropositive. The sequencing input was PBMCs. The CDR3 region is CASSPAGGEQYF. CDR3 sequence (DNA): TGTGCCAGCAGCCCCGCGGGGGGCGAGCAGTACTTC.